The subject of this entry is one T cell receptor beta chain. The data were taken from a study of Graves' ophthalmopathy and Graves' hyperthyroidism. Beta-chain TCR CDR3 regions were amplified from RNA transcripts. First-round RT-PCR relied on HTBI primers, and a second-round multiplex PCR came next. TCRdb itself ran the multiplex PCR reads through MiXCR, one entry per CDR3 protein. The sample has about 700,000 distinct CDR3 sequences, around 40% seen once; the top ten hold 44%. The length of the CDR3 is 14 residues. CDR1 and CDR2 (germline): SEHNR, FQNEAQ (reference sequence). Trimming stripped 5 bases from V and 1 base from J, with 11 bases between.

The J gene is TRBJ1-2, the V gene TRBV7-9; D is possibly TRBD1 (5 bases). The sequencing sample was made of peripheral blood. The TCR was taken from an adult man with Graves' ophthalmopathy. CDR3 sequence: CASSVTANNYGYTF. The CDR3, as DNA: TGTGCCAGCAGCGTGACAGCAAATAACTATGGCTACACCTTC.